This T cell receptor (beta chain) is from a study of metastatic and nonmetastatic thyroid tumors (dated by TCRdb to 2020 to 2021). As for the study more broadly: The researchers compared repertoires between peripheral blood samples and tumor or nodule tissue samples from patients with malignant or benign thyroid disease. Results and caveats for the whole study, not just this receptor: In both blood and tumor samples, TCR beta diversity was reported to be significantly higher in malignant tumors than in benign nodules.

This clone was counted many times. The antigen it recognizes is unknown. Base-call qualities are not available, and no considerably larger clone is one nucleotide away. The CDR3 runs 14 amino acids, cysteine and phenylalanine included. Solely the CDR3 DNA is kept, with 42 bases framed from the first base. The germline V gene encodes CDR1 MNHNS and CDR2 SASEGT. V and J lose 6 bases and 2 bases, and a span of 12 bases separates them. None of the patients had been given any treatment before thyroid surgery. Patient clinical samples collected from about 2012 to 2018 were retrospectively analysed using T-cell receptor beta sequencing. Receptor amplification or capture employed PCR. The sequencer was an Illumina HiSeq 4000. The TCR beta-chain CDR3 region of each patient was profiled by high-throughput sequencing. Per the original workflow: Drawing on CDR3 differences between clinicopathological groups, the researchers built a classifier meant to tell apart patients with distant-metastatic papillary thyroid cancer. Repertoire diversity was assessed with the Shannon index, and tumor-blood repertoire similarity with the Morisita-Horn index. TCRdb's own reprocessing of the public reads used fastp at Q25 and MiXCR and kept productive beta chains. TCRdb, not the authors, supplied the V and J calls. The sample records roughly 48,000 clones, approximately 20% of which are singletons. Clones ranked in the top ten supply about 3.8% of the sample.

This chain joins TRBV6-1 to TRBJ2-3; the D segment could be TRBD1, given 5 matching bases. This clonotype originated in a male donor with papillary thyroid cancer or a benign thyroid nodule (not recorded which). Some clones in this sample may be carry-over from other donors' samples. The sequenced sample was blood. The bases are TGTGCCAGCAGAACAGGAACAGCCACAGATACGCAGTATTTT. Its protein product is CASRTGTATDTQYF.